This T cell receptor beta chain derives from a study of T cell repertoires in cytomegalovirus infection. Background on the study: Public TCR beta signatures indicated both CMV infection and matching HLA type.

MiXCR, applied by TCRdb to the reads, yields one record per CDR3 protein. The top ten hold around 47% of the sample, which has 250,000 to 300,000 distinct CDR3 sequences, about a sixth seen once. This clonotype was picked up many times. Its antigen is currently unknown. The germline gene is not matched at one end of the junction; a read error may be the cause. Whole-study results and caveats: Cumulative frequency of public TCR beta families picked out carriers of CMV plus the relevant HLA. The ex vivo response showed dominance by HLA-C-restricted CMV-specific TCR beta clonotypes.

The CDR3 has 15 amino acids. CDR1 and CDR2 from the germline V gene are SSHAT and FNYEAQ (reference sequence). The receptor was isolated from a human donor in good health (CMV status not recorded). Some clones in this sample may be carry-over from other donors' samples. Sample: CD8+ T cells from PBMCs. The V call is TRBV7-7, the J call TRBJ2-5; D is ambiguous. The CDR3 DNA is TGTGCTAGCAGCTTAGAGAAAGGGCGTTTAGAGACCCAGTACTTC. Translation: CASSLEKGRLETQYF.